Listed here are 14 T cell receptor beta chains from one sample, sequenced in a study of cytomegalovirus exposure and HLA in healthy donors. The PCR employed 60 Vbeta primers together with 13 Jbeta primers. Using immunoSEQ multiplex PCR, the repertoire was profiled, and TCRdb retains in-frame clones only, with some absent. Counted here are 150,000 to 180,000 clones, 70% to 80% occurring once; the ten biggest clones make up roughly 4%. The specimen sequenced was PBMCs. All receptors come from a woman aged 40 to 50 in good health and CMV-seronegative.

The chain links TRBV10-2 to TRBJ1-2; the D gene is possibly TRBD1 (5 bases). Deletions cut 3 bases from V and 2 bases from J, with 10 bases between. CDR3 length equals 14 residues. CDR1 is WSHSY and CDR2 is SAAADI in the germline V gene. CDR3 amino acids: CASSDQGPNYGYTF. CDR3 in DNA: TGCGCCAGCAGTGATCAGGGCCCCAACTATGGCTACACCTTC.

This clone was seen a few times. The CDR3 sequence: CASSDGENTEAFF. For the CDR3, the DNA is TGTGCCAGCAGTGACGGAGAGAACACTGAAGCTTTCTTT. The chain links TRBV6-4 to TRBJ1-1; D is unclear. CDR1 is MRHNA and CDR2 is SNTAGT in the germline V gene. Trimming pared 2 bases from V and 1 base from J, leaving 5 bases between. The CDR3 runs 13 residues.

This clone occurred a few times. V and J are TRBV6-5 and TRBJ1-1; the D is unclear. Germline V gene data show CDR1 as MNHEY and CDR2 as SVGAGI. Between the trimmed V and J ends, which lost 0 bases and 3 bases, there was a span of 11 bases. There are 15 residues in the CDR3. The CDR3 nucleotides are TGTGCCAGCAGTTACTCGGGGAGCGTCGACACTGAAGCTTTCTTT. Amino acid sequence: CASSYSGSVDTEAFF.

This clone was observed a handful of times. The chain carries TRBV13 and TRBJ2-7, with a tentative D call TRBD1 (5 bases). V was trimmed by 0 bases and J by 5 bases, leaving 14 bases between them. The CDR3 has 15 residues. The germline CDR1 and CDR2 sequences are PRHDT and FYEKMQ (reference sequence). CDR3 amino acids: CASSLGGPARNEQYF. CDR3 DNA: TGTGCCAGCAGCTTAGGGGGGCCCGCAAGGAACGAGCAGTACTTC.

This rearrangement joins TRBV5-1 to TRBJ2-7; D is unresolved. The CDR3 extends over 12 amino acids. Germline V gene sequence: CDR1 SGHRS, CDR2 YFSETQ. Trimming removed 0 bases at V and 5 bases at J, with 6 bases between. Here the CDR3 DNA reads TGCGCCAGCAGCTTGGCGTTCGACGAGCAGTACTTC. Encoded protein: CASSLAFDEQYF.

This sequence joins TRBV27 and TRBJ2-7; TRBD2 is a possible D gene (7 bases). The CDR3 loop spans 17 amino acids. CDR1 is MNHEY and CDR2 is SMNVEV in the germline V gene (reference sequence). The germline V and J ends were trimmed by 5 bases and 0 bases, with 20 bases remaining between them. The CDR3 region has the DNA TGTGCCAGCAGTCCTAGGGGGGGGAGGCAGGTCTCCTACGAGCAGTACTTC. Translation gives CASSPRGGRQVSYEQYF.

This chain joins TRBV5-4 and TRBJ1-1; possible D gene TRBD1, 5 bases. V lost 2 bases and J lost 7, with 9 bases in between. The CDR3 has 12 amino acids. Looked up from germline, CDR1 is SGHNT and CDR2 is YYREEE (reference sequence). The CDR3 sequence is CASSLSGNEAFF. In nucleotides, the CDR3 is TGTGCCAGCAGCTTATCAGGGAATGAAGCTTTCTTT.

Only a few counts were recorded for this clone. The chain uses TRBV27 and TRBJ1-5, with 8 bases fitting TRBD1. V gave up 6 bases and J gave up 5 bases; unmatched junction bases: 3. Germline CDR1 is MNHEY and CDR2 is SMNVEV (reference sequence). CDR3 length: 13 amino acids. The CDR3 DNA sequence: TGTGCCAGCAGCGACAGGGGCTATCAGCCCCAGCATTTT. It yields the protein CASSDRGYQPQHF.

Concerning this clone: The identical CDR3 is also encoded by other nucleotide sequences in the sample. CDR3 protein: CASSSGQGGGYTF. The DNA of the CDR3 is TGTGCCAGCAGTTCAGGACAGGGGGGGGGCTACACCTTC. The V call is TRBV28, the J call TRBJ1-2; 10 bases are shared with TRBD1. The CDR3 extends over 13 amino acids. V lost 4 bases to trimming and J lost 8 bases; unmatched junction nucleotides: 4. The germline gives CDR1 MDHEN, CDR2 SYDVKM.

The rearrangement uses TRBV11-3 and TRBJ2-6; 10 bases match TRBD1. Germline V gives CDR1 SGHNT, CDR2 YENEEA. The CDR3 is 16 amino acids. Trimming cost V 8 bases and J 0 bases; bases outside gene matches: 4. CDR3 coding DNA: TGTGCCAGCGGGGGACAGGGGACCTCTGGGGCCAACGTCCTGACTTTC. Translated, it gives CASGGQGTSGANVLTF.

The chain recombines TRBV5-1 with TRBJ1-3, with 10 bases lining up with TRBD1. The trim removed 4 bases at V and 0 bases at J, leaving 7 bases unmatched. This CDR3 comprises 17 residues. The germline gives CDR1 SGHRS, CDR2 YFSETQ. The CDR3 DNA sequence: TGCGCCAGCAGCCAGGACAGGGGGTATTCCTCTGGAAACACCATATATTTT. Translating gives CASSQDRGYSSGNTIYF.

The genes are TRBV5-1 and TRBJ1-5; the match to TRBD1 covers 7 bases. Germline CDR1 is SGHRS and CDR2 is YFSETQ. J was trimmed by 6 bases and V by 3 bases; bases with no gene match: 9. The CDR3 contains 15 residues. CDR3 amino acids: CASSSTGRLGQPQHF. The CDR3 coding sequence is TGCGCCAGCAGCTCGACAGGGAGGTTGGGTCAGCCCCAGCATTTT. Based on the CDR3 plus reference TRBV5-1 and TRBJ1-5, the full variable domain is KAGVTQTPRYLIKTRGQQVTLSCSPISGHRSVSWYQQTPGQGLQFLFEYFSETQRNKGNFPGRFSGRQFSNSRSEMNVSTLELGDSALYLCASSSTGRLGQPQHFGDGTRLSIL.

The V call is TRBV7-2, the J call TRBJ2-7, with D possibly matching TRBD2 (6 bases). The germline V gene has CDR1 SGHTA and CDR2 FQGNSA. The CDR3 length is 13 residues. V lost 5 bases to trimming and J lost 6 bases, with 14 bases between them. CDR3 sequence reads: CASSPGSGLEQYF. CDR3 nucleotide sequence: TGTGCCAGCAGCCCAGGGAGCGGGCTCGAGCAGTACTTC.

The CDR3: CASSEGGRSSYEQYF. The CDR3 region has the DNA TGTGCCAGCAGTGAGGGCGGGAGGAGCTCCTACGAGCAGTACTTC. The chain carries TRBV2 and TRBJ2-7, with 8 bases aligning to TRBD2. Trimming removed 3 bases from V and 0 bases from J; junction bases left unmatched: 4. CDR3 length: 15 amino acids. Germline values: CDR1 SNHLY, CDR2 FYNNEI.